This entry lists 13 T cell receptor beta chains sequenced from one sample in a study of tissue T cells after allogeneic stem cell transplantation (dated by TCRdb to between 2021 and 2024). Receptor amplification or capture employed the immunoSEQ multiplex PCR assay. Here the immuneACCESS table is served through TCRdb, limited to in-frame sequences with V and J called. Missing clones are a known gap in these copies; in checked studies unresolved V genes cover under half, and the rest lacks a known reason. This sample has over 7,000 clones in its table, and approximately 50% of those were observed once. The top ten clonotypes cover around 7% of the sample. The time point label on this specimen signifies: mouse harvest day 7 after allogeneic transplant. Each mouse graft consisted of 10^7 T-cell-depleted bone marrow cells plus 10^6 splenic CD5+ T cells and was given by tail vein injection. The sequencing input was gut tissue. The receptors originated from a female BALB/c mouse given C57BL/6 T cells with graft-versus-host disease after an allogeneic hematopoietic cell transplant.

Concerning this clone: All gene names here are mouse names. With the read ending 1 residue before the CDR3 end, the germline J gene is used to fill in that end. J is TRBJ2-1 and V is TRBV20; D is unclear. Germline assignment: CDR1 GFQATS and CDR2 STVNSAI. The CDR3 consists of 11 residues. Trimming took off 3 bases at V and 4 bases at J, with 4 bases between the two ends. The sequenced CDR3 bases are TGTGGTGCTAGAACTTATGCTGAGCAGTTC. Translating it yields CGARTYAEQF. The whole CDR3 reads CGARTYAEQFF.

This clone appeared a few times. The gene symbols are mouse symbols. With the read ending 1 residue before the CDR3 end, the germline J gene is used to fill in that end. This chain connects TRBV14 to TRBJ2-4; no reliable D call. V lost 5 bases, J lost 0 bases, and 4 bases lay in between. Per the germline V gene, CDR1 is SGHDT and CDR2 is FRDEAV. The CDR3 contains 12 residues. Incomplete CDR3 DNA: TGTGCCAGCAGCACAAGTCAAAACACCTTGTAC. Encoded protein: CASSTSQNTLY. The CDR3 as a whole reads CASSTSQNTLYF.

Notes on this clone: All gene names here are mouse names. Read sequence stops 1 residue before the CDR3 end, and the germline J gene provides the missing end. This chain joins TRBV13-2 and TRBJ2-3; 11 bases are shared with TRBD2. The CDR3 contains 15 residues. Germline assignment: CDR1 NNHNN and CDR2 SYGAGS (reference sequence). The V and J ends lost 5 bases and 0 bases, in that order; junction bases with no gene match: 2. CDR3 DNA, as far as it was read: TGTGCCAGCGGGGACTGGGGGGCTAGTGCAGAAACGCTGTAT. It codes for CASGDWGASAETLY. The entire CDR3 reads CASGDWGASAETLYF.

Comments on this clone: All gene names here are mouse names. With the read ending 1 residue before the CDR3 end, the germline J gene is used to fill in that end. The chain links TRBV26 to TRBJ2-2; the match to TRBD1 covers 8 bases. The CDR3 totals 14 residues. Trimming at V came to 6 bases and at J to 2 bases, leaving 2 bases not matched to a gene. Germline V CDR1 and CDR2: KGHPV, FQNQEV (reference sequence). The CDR3 reads CASRQGANTGQLYF. Incomplete CDR3 DNA: TGTGCCAGCAGGCAGGGGGCGAACACCGGGCAGCTCTAC.

Comment on this clone: Genes here carry mouse names. The read finishes 1 residue shy of the CDR3 end, and the germline J gene is used to complete it. The chain joins TRBV23 to TRBJ1-6; the DNA was not used to check the table's D call, TRBD1. Being an ORF, TRBJ1-6 has a function that is uncertain. The length of the CDR3 is 14 residues. Germline CDR1 reads KGHTA; CDR2 reads FQNQQP. Partial CDR3 DNA: TGCTCCAGCAGTCGGGACAGATATAATTCGCCCCTCTAC. Amino acids: CSSSRDRYNSPLY. The entire CDR3 is CSSSRDRYNSPLYF.

On this clone: Gene names are mouse gene names. The CDR3 is cut off 1 residue early in the read; its end comes from the germline J gene. The V gene is TRBV12-1, the J gene TRBJ2-7; TRBD2 matches 13 bases. CDR3 length equals 14 residues. V was pared by 1 base and J by 8 bases, with 4 bases of the junction left unmatched. From germline, CDR1 is SGHSN and CDR2 HYEKVE. The CDR3 reads CASSLGTGGGQQYF. CDR3 DNA, as far as it was read: TGTGCCAGCTCTCTTGGGACTGGGGGGGGGCAACAGTAC.

Concerning this clone itself: Gene and germline names: mouse. Read data end 1 residue before the CDR3 end; the end is taken from the germline J gene. J is TRBJ1-3 and V is TRBV13-2, with unresolved D. V gave up 1 base and J gave up 0 bases, with 5 bases separating them. This CDR3 comprises 14 residues. From germline, CDR1 is NNHNN and CDR2 SYGAGS (reference sequence). The CDR3 DNA, read in part, is TGTGCCAGCGGTGATACCAATTCTGGAAATACGCTCTAT. Residues: CASGDTNSGNTLY. The whole CDR3 region reads CASGDTNSGNTLYF.

In regard to this clone: Any gene name here is a mouse gene name. The sequence runs out 1 residue before the end of the CDR3; the remainder is reconstructed from the germline J gene. The chain uses TRBV4 and TRBJ2-1, with 7 bases matching TRBD2. Losses at the gene ends were 3 bases for V and 0 bases for J; bases not matched to a gene: 2. Per germline, CDR1 LGHDT and CDR2 YNNKQL (reference sequence). This CDR3 has 15 residues. The CDR3 loop reads CASSYLGDNYAEQFF. The covered CDR3 bases are TGTGCCAGCAGCTATCTGGGGGATAACTATGCTGAGCAGTTC.

Concerning this clone itself: All gene names here are mouse names. Read coverage stops 1 residue before the CDR3 terminus; the germline J gene supplies the remainder. The gene calls are TRBV16 and TRBJ2-4, with 13 bases that match TRBD2. The V gene's germline CDR1 is SGHSA and CDR2 FRNQAP. This CDR3 comprises 17 residues. The J segment lost 4 bases and the V segment lost 1 base, leaving 5 bases of the junction unmatched. The CDR3 region is CASSLVPGLGGKNTLYF. The CDR3 DNA, read in part, is TGTGCAAGCAGCTTAGTCCCGGGACTGGGGGGGAAAAACACCTTGTAC.

A few counts support this clone. Mouse germline and gene names are used. The read terminates 1 residue before the CDR3 end, so the remaining end is supplied by the germline J gene. The gene calls are TRBV12-1 and TRBJ2-1, with 9 bases lining up with TRBD1. V dropped 6 bases and J dropped 4; count of bases not matched to a gene: 6. The CDR3 runs to 14 residues. CDR1 is SGHSN, CDR2 HYEKVE, per germline. This chain's CDR3 is CASTGTGRYAEQFF. CDR3 DNA, as far as it was read: TGTGCCAGCACCGGGACAGGGCGGTATGCTGAGCAGTTC.

This clone came up a few times. Mouse germline and gene names are used. The sequence runs out 1 residue before the end of the CDR3; the remainder is reconstructed from the germline J gene. This sequence joins TRBV17 and TRBJ1-1; 8 bases match TRBD1. There are 13 residues in the CDR3. V was clipped by 5 bases and J by 3 bases; unmatched bases: 2. Germline values: CDR1 MNHDT, CDR2 YYDKIL. CDR3 sequence: CASSLDRDTEVFF. The sequenced part of the CDR3 DNA is TGTGCTAGCAGTTTGGACAGGGACACAGAAGTCTTC.

To note about this clone: The germline and genes are mouse ones. The read falls 1 residue short of the CDR3 end, and the missing part is taken from the germline J gene. The chain couples TRBV13-2 to TRBJ2-7; 9 bases are a match to TRBD1. V lost 4 bases and J lost 4; bases outside the gene matches: 3. Germline V gene sequence: CDR1 NNHNN, CDR2 SYGAGS (reference sequence). The CDR3 runs 13 residues. CDR3 bases read: TGTGCCAGCGGTACCGGGACAGGGTATGAACAGTAC. It specifies CASGTGTGYEQY. The entire CDR3 protein is CASGTGTGYEQYF.

Judged by abundance, this clone is medium-sized. The gene names given are mouse names. The read terminates 1 residue ahead of where the CDR3 ends, so the germline J gene completes it. The chain has TRBV13-3 and TRBJ2-7; D gene uncertain. V was cut by 0 bases and J by 5 bases, with 3 bases left in between. In germline, CDR1 is NNHDY, CDR2 SYVADS. The CDR3 sequence is 11 residues long. Incomplete CDR3 DNA: TGTGCCAGCAGTGATGGGGATGAACAGTAC. Protein: CASSDGDEQY. The full CDR3 protein reads CASSDGDEQYF.